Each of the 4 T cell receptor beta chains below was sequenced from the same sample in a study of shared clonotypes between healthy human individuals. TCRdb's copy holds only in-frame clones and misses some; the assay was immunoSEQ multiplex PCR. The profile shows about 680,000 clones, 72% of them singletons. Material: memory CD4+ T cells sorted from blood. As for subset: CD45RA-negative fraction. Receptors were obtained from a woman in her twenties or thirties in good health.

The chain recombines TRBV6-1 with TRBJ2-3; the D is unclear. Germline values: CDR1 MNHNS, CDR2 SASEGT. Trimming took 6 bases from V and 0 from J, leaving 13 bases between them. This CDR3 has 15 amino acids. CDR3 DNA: TGTGCCAGCAGACCACCTACCGGGAGCACAGATACGCAGTATTTT. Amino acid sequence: CASRPPTGSTDTQYF.

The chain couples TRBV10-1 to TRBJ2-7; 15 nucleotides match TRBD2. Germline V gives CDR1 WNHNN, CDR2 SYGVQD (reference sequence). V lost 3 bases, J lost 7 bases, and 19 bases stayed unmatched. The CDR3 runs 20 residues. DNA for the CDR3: TGCGCCAGCAGTGACACGGGACTAGCGGGAGGTCCCGGAAGCGAGGGAGAGCAGTACTTC. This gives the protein CASSDTGLAGGPGSEGEQYF.

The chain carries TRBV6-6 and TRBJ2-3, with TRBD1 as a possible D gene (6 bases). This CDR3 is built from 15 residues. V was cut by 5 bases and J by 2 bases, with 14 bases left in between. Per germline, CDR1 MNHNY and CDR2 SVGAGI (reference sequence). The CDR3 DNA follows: TGTGCCAGCAGTAACCCCGACAGGATCACAGATACGCAGTATTTT. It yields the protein CASSNPDRITDTQYF.

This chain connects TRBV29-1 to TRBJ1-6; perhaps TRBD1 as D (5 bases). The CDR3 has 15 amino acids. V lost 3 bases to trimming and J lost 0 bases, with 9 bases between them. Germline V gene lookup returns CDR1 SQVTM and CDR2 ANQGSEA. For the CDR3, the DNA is TGCAGCGTTGATGACAGCAGCTCCTATAATTCACCCCTCCACTTT. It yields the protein CSVDDSSSYNSPLHF.